This is a list of T cell receptor beta chains from one sample in a study of blood T cell repertoires in COVID-19. This table comes from immunoSEQ multiplex PCR, and its TCRdb copy is limited to in-frame clones, with some not included. Of fewer than 300,000 clones in the sample, approximately 90% were seen once. Sequenced: PBMCs or T cells enriched from blood (not recorded which). Receptors were obtained from a woman in her thirties or forties with acute COVID-19. Each CDR3 is given with its conserved first and last residue. Size values are once, few and many counts, or a class for expanded clones, and some rows have none.

J gene | V gene | clone size | CDR3 protein
TRBJ1-2 | TRBV7-9 | NA | CASSFARGKNYGYTF
TRBJ2-3 | TRBV5-4 | NA | CASSPPPSGGYTDTQYF
TRBJ2-3 | TRBV7-8 | NA | CASSFGLAGRAYTDTQYF
TRBJ2-2 | TRBV7-8 | once | CASRRAGGPAGELFF
TRBJ1-1 | TRBV27 | NA | CASGREAFF
TRBJ1-5 | TRBV4-1 | NA | CASSQDRGQTQPQHF
TRBJ1-1 | TRBV28 | NA | CASTLGGPLRMNTEAFF
TRBJ1-1 | TRBV5-6 | NA | CASSLDSNTEAFF
TRBJ1-5 | TRBV7-2 | NA | CASSPRGTSNQPQHF
TRBJ1-4 | TRBV19 | NA | CASSIGGTGNEKLFF
TRBJ1-5 | TRBV18 | NA | CASSVAGNQPQHF
TRBJ2-7 | TRBV5-6 | NA | CASSDGGIGQYF
TRBJ1-2 | TRBV29-1 | NA | CSVENRGTGGNYGYTF
TRBJ2-1 | TRBV28 | NA | CASSEEGSYNEQFF
TRBJ1-6 | TRBV3-1/TRBV3-2 | NA | CASSHNTGGGSPLHF
TRBJ2-7 | TRBV6-1 | NA | CASSGPGQGSSYEQYF
TRBJ1-6 | TRBV7-9 | NA | CASSVGTANSPLHF
TRBJ2-3 | TRBV11-2 | NA | CASSLGLAGVDTQYF
TRBJ1-4 | TRBV20-1 | NA | CSASRQGANEKLFF
TRBJ1-2 | TRBV5-1 | NA | CASSLALDRGTAGYTF
TRBJ1-4 | TRBV7-9 | NA | CASSFRDTGSGEKLFF
TRBJ2-3 | TRBV19 | NA | CASSIVGATSTDTQYF
TRBJ2-2 | TRBV12-3/TRBV12-4 | NA | CASSLRGTGELFF
TRBJ2-2 | TRBV2 | NA | CASSASGGATGELFF
TRBJ2-1 | TRBV11-2 | NA | CASSLELQTGTASSEQFF
TRBJ1-3 | TRBV13 | NA | CASRRDPTGNTIYF
TRBJ1-3 | TRBV12-3/TRBV12-4 | NA | CASSSGYGNTIYF
TRBJ1-5 | TRBV28 | NA | CASSLGGAQNQPQHF
TRBJ2-1 | TRBV6-2/TRBV6-3 | NA | CASSYSGGRANEQFF
TRBJ2-3 | TRBV12-5 | NA | CASGLVRGYTQYF
TRBJ1-2 | TRBV4-1 | NA | CASSQAGVQRVKGYTF
TRBJ2-3 | TRBV6-6 | NA | CASSYSLAATDTQYF